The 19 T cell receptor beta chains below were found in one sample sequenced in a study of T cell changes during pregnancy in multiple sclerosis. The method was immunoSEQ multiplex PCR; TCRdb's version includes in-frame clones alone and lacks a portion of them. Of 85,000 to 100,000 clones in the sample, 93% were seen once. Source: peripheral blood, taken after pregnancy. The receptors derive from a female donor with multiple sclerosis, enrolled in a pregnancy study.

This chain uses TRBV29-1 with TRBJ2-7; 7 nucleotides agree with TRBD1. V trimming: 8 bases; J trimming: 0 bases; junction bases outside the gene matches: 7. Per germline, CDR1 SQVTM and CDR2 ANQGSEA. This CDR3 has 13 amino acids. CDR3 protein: CSIRTGFSYEQYF. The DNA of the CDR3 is TGCAGCATCCGGACAGGCTTCTCCTACGAGCAGTACTTC.

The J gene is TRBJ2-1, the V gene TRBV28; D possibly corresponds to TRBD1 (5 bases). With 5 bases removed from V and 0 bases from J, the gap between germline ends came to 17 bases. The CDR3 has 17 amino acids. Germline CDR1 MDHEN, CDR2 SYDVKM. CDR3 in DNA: TGTGCCAGCAGTCCCTGGGCTCGTAGGGGCTCCTACAATGAGCAGTTCTTC. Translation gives CASSPWARRGSYNEQFF.

As DNA, the CDR3 is TGTGCCAGCAGCGTAGCGGGGCTAGCGGGAGGAACCGAGCAGTACTTC. This gives the protein CASSVAGLAGGTEQYF. V is TRBV9 and J is TRBJ2-7; 11 nucleotides agree with TRBD2. The V and J ends lost 0 bases and 6 bases, in that order; junction bases with no gene match: 8. CDR3 length equals 16 residues. Germline lookup yields CDR1 SGDLS and CDR2 YYNGEE.

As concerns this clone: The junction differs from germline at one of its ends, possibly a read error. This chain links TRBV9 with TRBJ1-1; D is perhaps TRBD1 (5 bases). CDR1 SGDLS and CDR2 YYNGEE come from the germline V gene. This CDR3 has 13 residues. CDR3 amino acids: CASSGSMDTEAFF. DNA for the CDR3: TGTGCCAGCAGCGGATCCATGGACACCGAAGCTTTCTTT.

In nucleotides, the CDR3 is TGTGCCAGCAGCCCCCCGGGGAAGGTTGGGAACACTGAAGCTTTCTTT. Encoded protein: CASSPPGKVGNTEAFF. The chain uses TRBV9 and TRBJ1-1; D is uncertain. This CDR3 spans 16 amino acids. Germline V lookup: CDR1 SGDLS, CDR2 YYNGEE. The ends were cut back, 4 bases at V and 1 base at J, with 17 bases in the middle.

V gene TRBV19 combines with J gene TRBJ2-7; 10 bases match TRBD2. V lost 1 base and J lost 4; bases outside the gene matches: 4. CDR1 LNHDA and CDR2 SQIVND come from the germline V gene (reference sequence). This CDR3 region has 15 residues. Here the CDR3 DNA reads TGTGCCAGTAGTATAGGGCCTAGCGGGAGTTACGAGCAGTACTTC. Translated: CASSIGPSGSYEQYF.

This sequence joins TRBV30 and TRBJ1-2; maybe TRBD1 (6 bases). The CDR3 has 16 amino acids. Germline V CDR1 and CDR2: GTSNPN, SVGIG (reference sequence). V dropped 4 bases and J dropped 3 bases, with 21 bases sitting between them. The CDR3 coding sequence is TGTGCCTGGACGTTAAGGGAGCAGACAGGAGACTATGGCTACACCTTC. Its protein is CAWTLREQTGDYGYTF. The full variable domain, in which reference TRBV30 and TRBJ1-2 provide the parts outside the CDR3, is SQTIHQWPATLVQPVGSPLSLECTVEGTSNPNLYWYRQAAGRGLQLLFYSVGIGQISSEVPQNLSASRPQDRQFILSSKKLLLSDSGFYLCAWTLREQTGDYGYTFGSGTRLTVV.

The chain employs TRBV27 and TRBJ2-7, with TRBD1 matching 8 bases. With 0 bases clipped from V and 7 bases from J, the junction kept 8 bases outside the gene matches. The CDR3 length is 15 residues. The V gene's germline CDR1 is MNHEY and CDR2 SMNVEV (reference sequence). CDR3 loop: CASSLSNQGAGEQYF. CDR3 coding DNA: TGTGCCAGCAGTTTATCGAACCAGGGGGCGGGAGAGCAGTACTTC.

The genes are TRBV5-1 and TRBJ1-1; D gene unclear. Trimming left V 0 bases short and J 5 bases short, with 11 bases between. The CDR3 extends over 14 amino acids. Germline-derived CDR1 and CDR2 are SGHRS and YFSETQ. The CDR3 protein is CASSLAGRTTEAFF. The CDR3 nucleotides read TGCGCCAGCAGCTTGGCCGGGAGAACGACTGAAGCTTTCTTT.

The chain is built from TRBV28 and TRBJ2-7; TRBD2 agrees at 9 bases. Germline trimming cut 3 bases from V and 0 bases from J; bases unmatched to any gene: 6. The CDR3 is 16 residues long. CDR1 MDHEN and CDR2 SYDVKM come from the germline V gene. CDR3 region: CASSLTAGGLSYEQYF. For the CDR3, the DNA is TGTGCCAGCAGTTTGACTGCGGGAGGGCTCTCCTACGAGCAGTACTTC.

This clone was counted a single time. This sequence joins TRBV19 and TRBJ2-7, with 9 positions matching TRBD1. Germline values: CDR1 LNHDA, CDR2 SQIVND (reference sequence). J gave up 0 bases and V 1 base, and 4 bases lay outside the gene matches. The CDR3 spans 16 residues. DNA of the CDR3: TGTGCCAGTAGTATAGGACAGGGGGAAAGCTCCTACGAGCAGTACTTC. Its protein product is CASSIGQGESSYEQYF.

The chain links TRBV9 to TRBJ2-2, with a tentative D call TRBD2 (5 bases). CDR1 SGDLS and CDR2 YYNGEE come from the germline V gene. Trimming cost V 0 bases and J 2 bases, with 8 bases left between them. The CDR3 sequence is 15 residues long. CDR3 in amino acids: CASSVDGDNTGELFF. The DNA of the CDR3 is TGTGCCAGCAGCGTAGACGGGGATAACACCGGGGAGCTGTTTTTT.

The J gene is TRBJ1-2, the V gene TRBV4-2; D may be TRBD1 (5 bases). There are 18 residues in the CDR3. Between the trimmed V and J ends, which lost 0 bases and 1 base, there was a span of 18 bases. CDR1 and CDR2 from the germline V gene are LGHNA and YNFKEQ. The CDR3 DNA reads TGTGCCAGCAGCCAAGATACGGGACTGCCTCTCTTTAACTATGGCTACACCTTC. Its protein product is CASSQDTGLPLFNYGYTF.

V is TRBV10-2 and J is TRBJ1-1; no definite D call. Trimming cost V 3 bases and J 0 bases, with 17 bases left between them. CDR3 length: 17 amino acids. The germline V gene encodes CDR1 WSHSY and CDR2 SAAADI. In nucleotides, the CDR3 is TGCGCCAGCAGTGATTTGGGAGGGTCCTTTATGAACACTGAAGCTTTCTTT. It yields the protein CASSDLGGSFMNTEAFF.

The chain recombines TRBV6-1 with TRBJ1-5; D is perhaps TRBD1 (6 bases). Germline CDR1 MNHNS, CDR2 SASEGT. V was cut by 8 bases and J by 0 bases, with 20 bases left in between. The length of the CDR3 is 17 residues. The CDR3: CASCGQDRPFSNQPQHF. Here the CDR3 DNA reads TGTGCCAGCTGTGGTCAGGACAGACCTTTTAGCAATCAGCCCCAGCATTTT.

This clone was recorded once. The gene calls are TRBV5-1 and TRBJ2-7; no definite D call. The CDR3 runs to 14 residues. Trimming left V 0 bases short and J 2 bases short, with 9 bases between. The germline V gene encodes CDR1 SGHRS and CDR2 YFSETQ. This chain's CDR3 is CASSLAGSTYEQYF. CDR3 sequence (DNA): TGCGCCAGCAGCTTGGCAGGCAGCACCTACGAGCAGTACTTC.

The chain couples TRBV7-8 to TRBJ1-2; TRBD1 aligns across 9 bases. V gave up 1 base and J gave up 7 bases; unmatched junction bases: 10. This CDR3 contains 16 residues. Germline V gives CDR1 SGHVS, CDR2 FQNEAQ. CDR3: CASSLVFGTGSGGYTF. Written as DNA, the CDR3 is TGTGCCAGCAGCTTAGTCTTCGGGACAGGGTCAGGTGGCTACACCTTC. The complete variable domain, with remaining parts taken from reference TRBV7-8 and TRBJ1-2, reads GAGVSQSPRYKVAKRGQDVALRCDPISGHVSLFWYQQALGQGPEFLTYFQNEAQLDKSGLPSDRFFAERPEGSVSTLKIQRTQQEDSAVYLCASSLVFGTGSGGYTFGSGTRLTVV.

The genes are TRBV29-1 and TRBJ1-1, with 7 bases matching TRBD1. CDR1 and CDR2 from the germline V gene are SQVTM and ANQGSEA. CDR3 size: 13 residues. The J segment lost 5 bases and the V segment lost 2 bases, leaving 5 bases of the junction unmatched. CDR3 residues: CSVELTGKTEAFF. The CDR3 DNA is TGCAGCGTTGAACTGACAGGGAAAACTGAAGCTTTCTTT.

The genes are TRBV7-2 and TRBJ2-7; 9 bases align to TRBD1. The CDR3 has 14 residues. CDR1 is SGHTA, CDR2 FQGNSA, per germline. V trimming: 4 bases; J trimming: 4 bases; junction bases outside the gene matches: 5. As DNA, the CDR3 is TGTGCCAGCAGCTCACCGGGACAGGGATACGAGCAGTACTTC. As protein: CASSSPGQGYEQYF.